Sequencing of this T cell receptor beta chain was carried out in a study of cytomegalovirus exposure and HLA in healthy donors. Looking at the study overall: The approximately 120 million unique TCR beta sequences, from about 179 million T cells, were found by an earlier analysis. Whole-study results and caveats: When a later analysis compared HLA-associated TCR beta chains with equally common others, the HLA-associated chains turned out to be more clonally expanded and to have lower generation probabilities. Likely technical artifact: a cluster of highly shared sequence variants.

With respect to this clone: What it binds is not known.

Trimming took off 0 bases at V and 7 bases at J, with 17 bases between the two ends. This CDR3 is 15 amino acids long. Germline V gene sequence: CDR1 SGHRS, CDR2 YFSETQ. In the PCR, 60 Vbeta and 13 Jbeta primers were used. Using immunoSEQ multiplex PCR, the repertoire was profiled, and TCRdb retains in-frame clones only, with some absent. This repertoire includes 150,000 to 200,000 clones. This rearrangement joins TRBV5-1 to TRBJ2-7; maybe TRBD2 (6 bases). The sequenced sample was PBMCs. The TCR was taken from a boy under 18 in good health and CMV-seronegative. CDR3 coding DNA: TGCGCCAGCAGCTTGGCTGGGACTCCGAGGGAGGAGCAGTACTTC. Protein product: CASSLAGTPREEQYF. Together with reference TRBV5-1 and TRBJ2-7, the CDR3 gives the full variable domain: KAGVTQTPRYLIKTRGQQVTLSCSPISGHRSVSWYQQTPGQGLQFLFEYFSETQRNKGNFPGRFSGRQFSNSRSEMNVSTLELGDSALYLCASSLAGTPREEQYFGPGTRLTVT.